This entry lists 27 T cell receptor beta chains sequenced from one sample in a study of early T cells in non-severe SARS-CoV-2 infection. TCRdb re-derived calls from the 5' RACE reads in MiXCR, one entry per CDR3 protein. Of nearly 95,000 distinct CDR3 sequences detected, around 16% appear once; the ten largest clones hold around 4.9%. The sample in question was whole blood, obtained at baseline. These receptors were collected from an adult who was a healthcare worker with PCR-confirmed SARS-CoV-2 infection or an uninfected control (not recorded which).

V and J are TRBV6-2 or TRBV6-3 and TRBJ1-5; TRBD1 agrees at 7 bases. The ends lost 7 bases at V and 0 bases at J; junction bases unmatched: 3. CDR3 length: 14 residues. Germline CDR1 and CDR2: MNHEY and SVGEGT. The CDR3 sequence is CASTKGASNQPQHF. The CDR3 DNA reads as TGTGCCAGCACCAAGGGGGCTAGCAATCAGCCCCAGCATTTT.

The V gene is TRBV11-2, the J gene TRBJ2-1; 13 bases are shared with TRBD2. The junction had 4 bases not matched to a gene; V was cut back by 4 bases and J by 10 bases. Germline CDR1 reads SGHAT; CDR2 reads FQNNGV. The CDR3 consists of 14 residues. CDR3 loop: CASSSGLAGEEQFF. The CDR3 DNA reads as TGTGCCAGCAGCTCCGGACTAGCGGGAGAGGAGCAGTTCTTC.

The rearrangement links TRBV6-5 to TRBJ2-7, with no clear D. Germline-derived CDR1 and CDR2 are MNHEY and SVGAGI. V dropped 1 base and J dropped 6 bases, with 13 bases sitting between them. The CDR3 loop spans 14 amino acids. The CDR3 sequence is CASSYYDDRAEQYF. In DNA, the CDR3 is TGTGCCAGCAGTTACTATGATGACCGGGCCGAGCAGTACTTC.

This clonotype was seen at least ten times. V and J are TRBV7-9 and TRBJ2-3; D unclear. Germline CDR1 is SEHNR and CDR2 is FQNEAQ (reference sequence). The CDR3 length is 12 residues. Between the trimmed V and J ends, which lost 3 bases and 4 bases, there was a span of 5 bases. CDR3 loop: CASSFLSDTQYF. CDR3 in DNA: TGTGCCAGCAGCTTTTTATCAGATACGCAGTATTTT. The full variable domain, its missing parts supplied by reference TRBV7-9 and TRBJ2-3, is DTGVSQNPRHKITKRGQNVTFRCDPISEHNRLYWYRQTLGQGPEFLTYFQNEAQLEKSRLLSDRFSAERPKGSFSTLEIQRTEQGDSAMYLCASSFLSDTQYFGPGTRLTVL.

As DNA, the CDR3 is TGTGCCAGCAGCGGGAGGGTGAGACGAAGGGTTGATACGCAGTATTTT. This translates into CASSGRVRRRVDTQYF. The chain combines TRBV5-4 with TRBJ2-3, with TRBD2 identical over 7 bases. V lost 4 bases and J lost 6; bases outside the gene matches: 14. Germline V gene lookup returns CDR1 SGHNT and CDR2 YYREEE (reference sequence). The CDR3 length is 16 residues.

The chain uses TRBV7-2 and TRBJ2-6; D unclear. The length of the CDR3 is 17 residues. The ends were cut back, 2 bases at V and 1 base at J, with 12 bases in the middle. From germline, CDR1 is SGHTA and CDR2 FQGNSA. CDR3 loop: CASSLFPWGSGANVLTF. CDR3 DNA: TGTGCCAGCAGCTTATTTCCCTGGGGATCTGGGGCCAACGTCCTGACTTTC. The variable domain in full, with the rest retrieved from reference TRBV7-2 and TRBJ2-6, is GAGVSQSPSNKVTEKGKDVELRCDPISGHTALYWYRQSLGQGLEFLIYFQGNSAPDKSGLPSDRFSAERTGGSVSTLTIQRTQQEDSAVYLCASSLFPWGSGANVLTFGAGSRLTVL.

This clonotype was detected only a few times. The chain couples TRBV6-2 or TRBV6-3 to TRBJ2-1; tentative D call: TRBD2 (6 bases). The germline V and J ends were trimmed by 0 bases and 7 bases, with 19 bases remaining between them. This CDR3 contains 17 residues. In germline, CDR1 is MNHEY, CDR2 SVGEGT. The CDR3 sequence is CASSYSISPAGLNEQFF. In DNA, the CDR3 is TGTGCCAGCAGTTACTCGATTAGCCCAGCGGGTCTGAATGAGCAGTTCTTC.

The CDR3 reads CSPFDREEPNYGYTF. CDR3 DNA: TGCAGTCCATTCGACAGGGAGGAACCTAACTATGGCTACACCTTC. V gene TRBV20-1 combines with J gene TRBJ1-2, with 7 bases identical to TRBD1. Germline V gene sequence: CDR1 DFQATT, CDR2 SNEGSKA (reference sequence). This CDR3 region has 15 residues. V dropped 8 bases and J dropped 0; count of bases not matched to a gene: 12.

The gene calls are TRBV20-1 and TRBJ2-3; D uncertain. V lost 6 bases, J lost 0 bases, and 7 bases lay in between. Germline V CDR1 and CDR2: DFQATT, SNEGSKA (reference sequence). The CDR3 covers 12 residues. For the CDR3, the DNA is TGCAGTGCGAGCGCTAGCACAGATACGCAGTATTTT. Its protein is CSASASTDTQYF.

V is TRBV27 and J is TRBJ1-5; D gene uncertain. V lost 5 bases and J 0 bases, leaving 8 bases between the germline ends. CDR1 is MNHEY, CDR2 SMNVEV, per germline (reference sequence). The CDR3 runs 14 residues. The DNA for the CDR3 is TGTGCCAGCAGTCGACAAAATAGCAATCAGCCCCAGCATTTT. Translated, it gives CASSRQNSNQPQHF.

In this sample, this clonotype turned up a few times. The chain has TRBV5-1 and TRBJ2-6; tentatively, D is TRBD1 (5 bases). Germline lookup yields CDR1 SGHRS and CDR2 YFSETQ. V was shortened by 2 bases and J by 0 bases, with 9 bases between the two germline ends. This CDR3 is built from 16 residues. CDR3 residues: CASSLKQDSGANVLTF. DNA for the CDR3: TGCGCCAGCAGCTTAAAACAGGACTCTGGGGCCAACGTCCTGACTTTC.

This clonotype has a count of ten or more. The chain employs TRBV5-1 and TRBJ2-3; D call uncertain. This CDR3 has 15 amino acids. CDR1 and CDR2 from the germline V gene are SGHRS and YFSETQ. Trimming took 0 bases from V and 2 from J, leaving 10 bases between them. The CDR3 DNA reads TGCGCCAGCAGCTTGGGTCCCCGTAACACAGATACGCAGTATTTT. Its translation is CASSLGPRNTDTQYF.

The table lists this clonotype with a few counts. The chain joins TRBV5-4 to TRBJ1-1, with TRBD1 matching 7 bases. Looked up from germline, CDR1 is SGHNT and CDR2 is YYREEE (reference sequence). The CDR3 length is 15 residues. The trim removed 4 bases at V and 0 bases at J, leaving 6 bases unmatched. The CDR3 spells CASSPLGQMNTEAFF. The CDR3 region has the DNA TGTGCCAGCAGCCCCTTGGGACAGATGAACACTGAAGCTTTCTTT. Based on the CDR3 plus reference TRBV5-4 and TRBJ1-1, the full variable domain is ETGVTQSPTHLIKTRGQQVTLRCSSQSGHNTVSWYQQALGQGPQFIFQYYREEENGRGNFPPRFSGLQFPNYSSELNVNALELDDSALYLCASSPLGQMNTEAFFGQGTRLTVV.

This clonotype was seen many times. CDR3 DNA sequence: TGTGCCAGCAGCCCGGAGGGACAGGCTTACGAGCAGTACTTC. Protein: CASSPEGQAYEQYF. The genes are TRBV12-3 or TRBV12-4 and TRBJ2-7; TRBD1 matches at 8 bases. J lost 4 bases, V lost 6 bases, and 8 bases had no gene match. The CDR3 runs 14 residues.

The V and J genes are TRBV28 and TRBJ1-1; 7 positions match TRBD1. This CDR3 is 14 amino acids long. Germline V gene lookup returns CDR1 MDHEN and CDR2 SYDVKM. With 6 bases clipped from V and 0 bases from J, the junction kept 4 bases outside the gene matches. The CDR3 region is CASSRGQMNTEAFF. The CDR3 DNA reads TGTGCCAGCAGCCGGGGACAGATGAACACTGAAGCTTTCTTT. Together with reference TRBV28 and TRBJ1-1, the CDR3 gives the full variable domain: DVKVTQSSRYLVKRTGEKVFLECVQDMDHENMFWYRQDPGLGLRLIYFSYDVKMKEKGDIPEGYSVSREKKERFSLILESASTNQTSMYLCASSRGQMNTEAFFGQGTRLTVV.

This clonotype was counted at least ten times. The chain uses TRBV7-9 and TRBJ2-7; D is ambiguous. The CDR3 consists of 12 residues. Germline-derived CDR1 and CDR2 are SEHNR and FQNEAQ (reference sequence). Trimming took off 5 bases at V and 2 bases at J, with 7 bases between the two ends. CDR3 sequence reads: CASSPGPYEQYF. In DNA, the CDR3 is TGTGCCAGCAGCCCAGGACCCTACGAGCAGTACTTC.

This clonotype was seen a handful of times. The chain combines TRBV28 with TRBJ2-3; tentatively, D is TRBD2 (5 bases). Germline-derived CDR1 and CDR2 are MDHEN and SYDVKM. Trimming cost V 5 bases and J 6 bases, with 9 bases left between them. CDR3 length: 12 amino acids. The CDR3 spells CASSDYLDTQYF. The CDR3 nucleotides read TGTGCCAGCAGTGACTATCTGGATACGCAGTATTTT.

V is TRBV20-1 and J is TRBJ2-5; TRBD2 agrees at 8 bases. V shed 2 bases, J shed 6 bases, and the junction held 14 bases outside the gene matches. Germline CDR1 DFQATT, CDR2 SNEGSKA (reference sequence). The CDR3 consists of 16 residues. CDR3 sequence: CSARISSGPGFQTQYF. Written as DNA, the CDR3 is TGCAGTGCTAGAATCTCTAGCGGGCCTGGGTTTCAGACCCAGTACTTC.

This clonotype came up a few times. The chain links TRBV12-3 or TRBV12-4 to TRBJ2-1; possible D gene TRBD1, 5 bases. This CDR3 is 13 amino acids long. The V end lost 3 bases, the J end lost 6 bases, and 9 bases lay between the germline ends. CDR3 loop: CASSLQQGNEQFF. In DNA, the CDR3 is TGTGCCAGCAGTTTGCAGCAGGGCAATGAGCAGTTCTTC.

This clonotype was found a few times. The chain joins TRBV9 to TRBJ2-5, with D possibly TRBD2 on 5 matching bases. This CDR3 is 13 amino acids long. Germline values: CDR1 SGDLS, CDR2 YYNGEE. V shed 2 bases and J shed 3 bases, with 8 bases lying between them. For the CDR3, the DNA is TGTGCCAGCAGCGTGGGAGCCGAAGAGACCCAGTACTTC. Its protein is CASSVGAEETQYF. The full variable domain, completed using reference TRBV9 and TRBJ2-5, is DSGVTQTPKHLITATGQRVTLRCSPRSGDLSVYWYQQSLDQGLQFLIQYYNGEERAKGNILERFSAQQFPDLHSELNLSSLELGDSALYFCASSVGAEETQYFGPGTRLLVL.

This sequence joins TRBV12-3 or TRBV12-4 and TRBJ2-3, with unresolved D. This CDR3 comprises 11 residues. Trimming shortened V by 7 bases and J by 4 bases, and 6 bases separated the two germline ends. CDR3 in amino acids: CASMSADTQYF. The CDR3 DNA follows: TGTGCCAGCATGTCCGCAGATACGCAGTATTTT.

The V gene is TRBV7-8, the J gene TRBJ2-5, with D possibly matching TRBD2 (6 bases). Trimming removed 0 bases from V and 2 bases from J, with 13 bases in between. CDR1 is SGHVS and CDR2 is FQNEAQ in the germline V gene. The CDR3 has 16 amino acids. The CDR3 loop reads CASSLALRRGQETQYF. The DNA for the CDR3 is TGTGCCAGCAGCTTAGCTCTCAGGCGGGGTCAAGAGACCCAGTACTTC.

V gene TRBV7-9 combines with J gene TRBJ1-2, with 9 bases that match TRBD1. Germline CDR1 SEHNR, CDR2 FQNEAQ (reference sequence). V lost 6 bases and J lost 5; bases outside the gene matches: 7. This CDR3 has 14 residues. The CDR3 DNA reads TGTGCCAGCAGGCAAGGACAGGGGCAGTATGGCTACACCTTC. Encoded protein: CASRQGQGQYGYTF. Together with reference TRBV7-9 and TRBJ1-2, the CDR3 gives the full variable domain: DTGVSQNPRHKITKRGQNVTFRCDPISEHNRLYWYRQTLGQGPEFLTYFQNEAQLEKSRLLSDRFSAERPKGSFSTLEIQRTEQGDSAMYLCASRQGQGQYGYTFGSGTRLTVV.

The table lists this clonotype with many counts. The J gene is TRBJ1-1, the V gene TRBV20-1, with D possibly being TRBD1 (6 bases). CDR1 and CDR2 (germline): DFQATT, SNEGSKA (reference sequence). The length of the CDR3 is 14 residues. The V end lost 0 bases, the J end lost 4 bases, and 12 bases lay between the germline ends. CDR3 in DNA: TGCAGTGCTAGAGAAGGGGGACGGGGCACTGAAGCTTTCTTT. This gives the protein CSAREGGRGTEAFF.

The J gene is TRBJ2-3, the V gene TRBV5-4; possible D gene TRBD1, 5 bases. CDR1 is SGHNT, CDR2 YYREEE, per germline (reference sequence). V was trimmed by 1 base and J by 2 bases, leaving 8 bases between them. The CDR3 spans 14 residues. CDR3: CASSLTGFTDTQYF. The DNA of the CDR3 is TGTGCCAGCAGCTTGACAGGCTTCACAGATACGCAGTATTTT.

The V gene is TRBV20-1, the J gene TRBJ2-1; D remains unclear. Looked up from germline, CDR1 is DFQATT and CDR2 is SNEGSKA (reference sequence). Trimming left V 4 bases short and J 8 bases short, with 6 bases between. The length of the CDR3 is 10 residues. This chain's CDR3 is CSATYDEQFF. The CDR3 coding sequence is TGCAGTGCTACGTACGATGAGCAGTTCTTC.

CDR3 loop: CSADGPNYEQYF. The DNA for the CDR3 is TGCAGTGCTGACGGTCCCAACTACGAGCAGTACTTC. The J gene is TRBJ2-7, the V gene TRBV20-1; D unresolved. Germline V gene sequence: CDR1 DFQATT, CDR2 SNEGSKA (reference sequence). The CDR3 covers 12 residues. Trimming cost V 5 bases and J 3 bases, with 11 bases left between them.